The sequence of this T cell receptor beta chain was determined in a study of T cell changes during pregnancy in multiple sclerosis. The CDR3 loop spans 14 amino acids. Trimming left V 0 bases short and J 5 bases short, with 13 bases between. In germline, CDR1 is GTSNPN, CDR2 SVGIG (reference sequence). This table comes from immunoSEQ multiplex PCR, and its TCRdb copy is limited to in-frame clones, with some not included. The sample yields around 130,000 clones, about 94% seen once. The sequence came from a female donor with multiple sclerosis, enrolled in a pregnancy study. This material consisted of peripheral blood, taken before pregnancy. The rearrangement links TRBV30 to TRBJ2-5; D is perhaps TRBD2 (5 bases). The DNA for the CDR3 is TGTGCCTGGAGTGTTAAGAGGGCTGGGGAGACCCAGTACTTC. Amino acids: CAWSVKRAGETQYF.